The 5 T cell receptor beta chains given below trace back to one sample, sequenced in a study of early T cells in non-severe SARS-CoV-2 infection. TCRdb reprocessed the 5' RACE reads with MiXCR, giving one entry per CDR3 protein. The sample lists about 84,000 distinct CDR3 sequences, about 12% seen once, with approximately 2.4% in the top ten. Sequenced: whole blood. These receptors were obtained from an adult who was a healthcare worker with PCR-confirmed SARS-CoV-2 infection or an uninfected control (not recorded which).

In this sample, this clonotype turned up many times. This chain connects TRBV5-5 to TRBJ2-3; TRBD2 matches 12 bases. This CDR3 spans 16 amino acids. Germline V CDR1 and CDR2: SGHKS, YYEKEE (reference sequence). V shed 0 bases, J shed 3 bases, and the junction held 2 bases outside the gene matches. The CDR3 spells CASSLGLAGETDTQYF. In nucleotides, the CDR3 is TGTGCCAGCAGCTTGGGACTAGCGGGAGAGACAGATACGCAGTATTTT.

This clonotype was counted only a few times. The chain employs TRBV5-5 and TRBJ2-3; TRBD2 might be the D (5 bases). Germline V gives CDR1 SGHKS, CDR2 YYEKEE (reference sequence). This CDR3 spans 15 amino acids. V was trimmed by 0 bases and J by 5 bases, leaving 13 bases between them. For the CDR3, the DNA is TGTGCCAGCAGCTTGGTTCGGGGTTTAGAAGATACGCAGTATTTT. It specifies CASSLVRGLEDTQYF. Based on the CDR3 plus reference TRBV5-5 and TRBJ2-3, the full variable domain is DAGVTQSPTHLIKTRGQQVTLRCSPISGHKSVSWYQQVLGQGPQFIFQYYEKEERGRGNFPDRFSARQFPNYSSELNVNALLLGDSALYLCASSLVRGLEDTQYFGPGTRLTVL.

The rearrangement links TRBV12-3 or TRBV12-4 to TRBJ1-2, with a possible D match to TRBD1 (5 bases). V lost 4 bases and J lost 10, with 16 bases in between. The CDR3 covers 13 residues. This CDR3 reads CASSWDPPTYYTF. The CDR3 coding sequence is TGTGCCAGCAGTTGGGACCCCCCGACGTACTACACCTTC.

The chain recombines TRBV9 with TRBJ2-7; 7 bases match TRBD2. Germline CDR1 SGDLS, CDR2 YYNGEE. This CDR3 comprises 14 residues. The V and J ends lost 0 bases and 3 bases, in that order; junction bases with no gene match: 3. The CDR3: CASSVASGGYEQYF. CDR3 in DNA: TGTGCCAGCAGCGTAGCTAGCGGCGGCTACGAGCAGTACTTC.

The rearrangement links TRBV6-5 to TRBJ1-2, with TRBD1 matching 7 bases. There are 15 residues in the CDR3. The V and J ends lost 4 bases and 2 bases, in that order; junction bases with no gene match: 7. Germline V gene sequence: CDR1 MNHEY, CDR2 SVGAGI. The chain's CDR3 is CASSWGRGSNYGYTF. The CDR3 region has the DNA TGTGCCAGCAGTTGGGGCAGGGGGTCCAACTATGGCTACACCTTC.